This entry lists 31 T cell receptor beta chains sequenced from one sample in a study of long-term antiretroviral therapy in people with HIV. Researchers ran immunoSEQ v3.0 at survey level. The protocol was immunoSEQ multiplex PCR, while the TCRdb copy is restricted to in-frame clones and leaves out a portion. The data hold approximately 13,000 clones, with about 80% observed a single time. The starting material was unsorted PBMCs, obtained 1.3 years before starting antiretroviral therapy. These receptor sequences come from a man aged 35 to 55 with HIV.

This chain joins TRBV6-6 and TRBJ1-4; 10 nucleotides agree with TRBD1. J gave up 5 bases and V 6 bases, and 6 bases lay outside the gene matches. The CDR3 length is 15 residues. The V gene's germline CDR1 is MNHNY and CDR2 SVGAGI (reference sequence). The CDR3 spells CASRDRTGGNEKLFF. CDR3 nucleotides: TGTGCCAGCAGAGATAGGACAGGGGGGAATGAAAAACTGTTTTTT.

V usage is TRBV7-5 and J usage is TRBJ2-7; the table's D call of TRBD2 was not tested on the DNA. TRBV7-5 has pseudogene status. The CDR3 covers 15 residues. CDR3 in DNA: TGTGCCAGAAGCTTAGCGGGGGGGGCCTCCTACGAGCAGTACTTC. Translated, it gives CARSLAGGASYEQYF.

The chain uses TRBV2 and TRBJ2-5; no clear D gene. The germline V and J ends were trimmed by 4 bases and 5 bases, with 14 bases remaining between them. The germline CDR1 and CDR2 sequences are SNHLY and FYNNEI. The CDR3 covers 14 residues. For the CDR3, the DNA is TGTGCCAGCAGTGTACCGACCGTCAGGGAGACCCAGTACTTC. It specifies CASSVPTVRETQYF.

The table lists this clone with a few counts. The chain employs TRBV6-6 and TRBJ1-2; D gene unclear. The CDR3 totals 14 residues. Per the germline V gene, CDR1 is MNHNY and CDR2 is SVGAGI (reference sequence). V lost 0 bases, J lost 6 bases, and 11 bases lay in between. The CDR3 loop reads CASSYSDEVDGYTF. CDR3 nucleotide sequence: TGTGCCAGCAGTTACTCGGACGAGGTGGATGGCTACACCTTC.

This rearrangement joins TRBV2 to TRBJ2-7; TRBD1 is a possible D gene (7 bases). There are 13 residues in the CDR3. V lost 6 bases, J lost 4 bases, and 13 bases lay in between. Germline lookup yields CDR1 SNHLY and CDR2 FYNNEI. The CDR3 nucleotides read TGTGCCAGCAGCCTCAGGGGGGTATACGAGCAGTACTTC. Translating gives CASSLRGVYEQYF.

CDR3 DNA sequence: TGCGCCAGCAGCCAAGTATCCCTTAGAGGCCGGGACAAACTGTTTTTT. It translates to CASSQVSLRGRDKLFF. The chain has TRBV4-1 and TRBJ1-4, with a weak D call TRBD1 (5 bases). Germline values: CDR1 MGHRA, CDR2 YSYEKL. The V gene lost 1 base and the J gene lost 11 bases, with 20 bases spanning the gap. This CDR3 region has 16 residues.

The rearrangement joins TRBV27 to TRBJ2-7; 7 bases map to TRBD2. V was clipped by 6 bases and J by 5 bases; unmatched bases: 4. The CDR3 spans 12 residues. CDR1 is MNHEY and CDR2 is SMNVEV in the germline V gene (reference sequence). The CDR3 here is CASRGRENEQYF. The CDR3 nucleotides are TGTGCCAGCAGGGGGAGGGAAAACGAGCAGTACTTC.

V and J are TRBV7-9 and TRBJ2-2; D remains unclear. The CDR3 runs 14 residues. V lost 3 bases, J lost 1 base, and 6 bases lay in between. CDR1 and CDR2 from the germline V gene are SEHNR and FQNEAQ (reference sequence). The CDR3 DNA sequence: TGTGCCAGCAGCTTGGACCAGAACACCGGGGAGCTGTTTTTT. This translates into CASSLDQNTGELFF.

The chain links TRBV4-1 to TRBJ1-5; TRBD1 is a possible D gene (6 bases). The germline V and J ends were trimmed by 1 base and 3 bases, with 10 bases remaining between them. The germline V gene encodes CDR1 MGHRA and CDR2 YSYEKL. The CDR3 contains 15 residues. The CDR3 sequence is CASSQGPGVNQPQHF. CDR3 nucleotides: TGCGCCAGCAGCCAAGGCCCAGGGGTCAATCAGCCCCAGCATTTT.

The chain employs TRBV19 and TRBJ1-5; no reliable D call. The germline V gene encodes CDR1 LNHDA and CDR2 SQIVND (reference sequence). This CDR3 contains 12 residues. The V and J ends lost 6 bases and 9 bases respectively, with 12 bases between them. In DNA form, the CDR3 reads TGTGCCAGTAGCCCTGAGACGGTGCCCCAGCATTTT. Encoded protein: CASSPETVPQHF.

The chain joins TRBV19 to TRBJ2-2; TRBD1 matches 7 bases. Germline V gives CDR1 LNHDA, CDR2 SQIVND (reference sequence). This CDR3 spans 14 amino acids. With 7 bases clipped from V and 2 bases from J, the junction kept 4 bases outside the gene matches. The CDR3 coding sequence is TGTGCCAGTAACAGGGGTCTCAACACCGGGGAGCTGTTTTTT. Encoded protein: CASNRGLNTGELFF.

This clone was recorded only once. The chain carries TRBV7-2 and TRBJ1-1, with D perhaps TRBD1 (5 bases). There are 13 residues in the CDR3. The V end lost 5 bases, the J end lost 2 bases, and 9 bases lay between the germline ends. CDR1 and CDR2 from the germline V gene are SGHTA and FQGNSA. The CDR3 protein is CASSTGANTEAFF. The DNA for the CDR3 is TGTGCCAGCAGCACAGGAGCTAACACTGAAGCTTTCTTT.

The V gene is TRBV5-1, the J gene TRBJ2-7, with D perhaps matching TRBD1 or TRBD2 (7 bases each). The germline V and J ends were trimmed by 0 bases and 1 base, with 14 bases remaining between them. From germline, CDR1 is SGHRS and CDR2 YFSETQ. The length of the CDR3 is 16 residues. The CDR3 DNA is TGCGCCAGCAGCTTGGCCTCAGGGGGGGTATCCTACGAGCAGTACTTC. It codes for CASSLASGGVSYEQYF.

This clone is medium-sized. The chain recombines TRBV4-1 with TRBJ2-7; tentatively, D is TRBD1 or TRBD2 (6 bases each). CDR1 and CDR2 (germline): MGHRA, YSYEKL. This CDR3 is built from 14 residues. V lost 1 base to trimming and J lost 3 bases, with 10 bases between them. The CDR3 reads CASSQAGGGYEQYF. CDR3 DNA sequence: TGCGCCAGCAGCCAAGCCGGGGGCGGCTACGAGCAGTACTTC.

This clone has a single count. The genes are TRBV30 and TRBJ1-6, with D possibly being TRBD1 (5 bases). CDR1 is GTSNPN, CDR2 SVGIG, per germline (reference sequence). The CDR3 is 14 residues long. V dropped 7 bases and J dropped 0 bases, with 10 bases sitting between them. This CDR3 is CAFTTVSYNSPLHF. The CDR3 DNA follows: TGTGCCTTTACGACAGTCTCCTATAATTCACCCCTCCACTTT.

The chain is built from TRBV18 and TRBJ2-3; no clear D gene. Germline V gene sequence: CDR1 KGHSH, CDR2 LQKENI. This CDR3 has 13 amino acids. V was clipped by 8 bases and J by 2 bases, with 11 bases between them. CDR3 DNA sequence: TGTGCCAGCCACGGATTCTACACAGATACGCAGTATTTT. It yields the protein CASHGFYTDTQYF.

The V call is TRBV12-5, the J call TRBJ2-2; D is uncertain. Trimming shortened V by 3 bases and J by 1 base, and 9 bases separated the two germline ends. This CDR3 has 15 residues. Germline V gene data show CDR1 as LGHNT and CDR2 as FRNRAP. The CDR3 protein is CASGFDGLNTGELFF. DNA for the CDR3: TGTGCTAGTGGTTTCGACGGATTGAACACCGGGGAGCTGTTTTTT.

Only one count was recorded for this clone. The rearrangement joins TRBV6-1 to TRBJ1-2; 7 bases agree with TRBD1. The germline CDR1 and CDR2 sequences are MNHNS and SASEGT. V was clipped by 7 bases and J by 3 bases; unmatched bases: 11. The length of the CDR3 is 15 residues. The CDR3 spells CASKGQPVTDYGYTF. In DNA, the CDR3 is TGTGCCAGCAAGGGACAGCCCGTTACGGACTATGGCTACACCTTC.

The rearrangement joins TRBV10-3 to TRBJ2-5; 8 nucleotides line up with TRBD2. The CDR3 has 14 residues. V shed 4 bases, J shed 10 bases, and the junction held 11 bases outside the gene matches. Germline-derived CDR1 and CDR2 are ENHRY and SYGVKD. CDR3 protein: CAISGTSGAGVQYF. DNA for the CDR3: TGTGCCATCAGTGGGACCTCGGGAGCGGGGGTCCAGTACTTC.

V usage is TRBV11-3 and J usage is TRBJ2-1; 7 nucleotides agree with TRBD1. CDR1 is SGHNT and CDR2 is YENEEA in the germline V gene. After removal of 5 bases from V and 0 bases from J, the junction contained 7 bases not matched to a gene. This CDR3 is built from 16 residues. The CDR3 sequence: CASSRSGTVSYNEQFF. Written as DNA, the CDR3 is TGTGCCAGCAGCCGTTCCGGGACAGTCTCCTACAATGAGCAGTTCTTC.

The CDR3 coding sequence is TGTGCCAGCAGCTGGACAGGGGGTGGCTATGGCTACACCTTC. It translates to CASSWTGGGYGYTF. The chain carries TRBV7-9 and TRBJ1-2, with TRBD1 matching over 10 bases. The V segment lost 4 bases and the J segment 4 bases; nucleotides outside the gene matches: 3. Germline CDR1 is SEHNR and CDR2 is FQNEAQ (reference sequence). This CDR3 has 14 amino acids.

The rearrangement links TRBV15 to TRBJ2-7; tentatively, D is TRBD1 or TRBD2 (5 bases each). Germline-derived CDR1 and CDR2 are LNHNV and YYDKDF (reference sequence). There are 14 residues in the CDR3. With 0 bases removed from V and 2 bases from J, the gap between germline ends came to 8 bases. The CDR3 DNA follows: TGTGCCACCAGCAGAGATAGGGGAGCCTACGAGCAGTACTTC. This translates into CATSRDRGAYEQYF.

The DNA for the CDR3 is TGTGCCACCAGCAGAGACCGGACGGCGGGGTACGGAGATGAAAAACTGTTTTTT. The encoded protein is CATSRDRTAGYGDEKLFF. The rearrangement links TRBV15 to TRBJ1-4; unclear D gene. The ends were cut back, 0 bases at V and 6 bases at J, with 20 bases in the middle. Germline V CDR1 and CDR2: LNHNV, YYDKDF (reference sequence). The CDR3 has 18 residues.

V and J are TRBV10-3 and TRBJ2-7; no firm D call. With 3 bases removed from V and 7 bases from J, the gap between germline ends came to 10 bases. CDR3 size: 12 residues. The germline CDR1 and CDR2 sequences are ENHRY and SYGVKD. Written as DNA, the CDR3 is TGTGCCATCAGTGACAGAGCCTGGGAGCAGTACTTC. Its translation: CAISDRAWEQYF.

A single count supports this clone. This chain joins TRBV7-8 and TRBJ1-3; the D is unclear. Looked up from germline, CDR1 is SGHVS and CDR2 is FQNEAQ. The CDR3 has 14 residues. Between the trimmed V and J ends, which lost 1 base and 0 bases, there was a span of 4 bases. This CDR3 is CASSLVTSGNTIYF. The CDR3 bases are TGTGCCAGCAGCTTAGTGACCTCTGGAAACACCATATATTTT.

This clone was counted once. This chain connects TRBV7-3 to TRBJ2-7; 7 nucleotides align to TRBD2. This CDR3 is built from 15 residues. V was pared by 2 bases and J by 6 bases, with 10 bases of the junction left unmatched. From germline, CDR1 is SGHTA and CDR2 FQGTGA. The CDR3 loop is CASSLGEGLAAEQYF. The CDR3 DNA is TGTGCCAGCAGCTTAGGGGAGGGGTTGGCTGCCGAGCAGTACTTC.

By share, this clone ranks as medium-sized. The chain couples TRBV27 to TRBJ2-7; D tentatively fits TRBD1 or TRBD2 (5 bases each). This CDR3 has 16 residues. The germline CDR1 and CDR2 sequences are MNHEY and SMNVEV (reference sequence). V was trimmed by 3 bases and J by 3 bases, leaving 18 bases between them. For the CDR3, the DNA is TGTGCCAGCAGTTTTTCCCTCGGGACGGTCCTCTACGAGCAGTACTTC. Amino acid sequence: CASSFSLGTVLYEQYF.

This clone was counted once. This chain connects TRBV27 to TRBJ2-3; D gene ambiguous. CDR3 size: 13 residues. Germline CDR1 MNHEY, CDR2 SMNVEV (reference sequence). V lost 1 base to trimming and J lost 4 bases, with 6 bases between them. CDR3 sequence (DNA): TGTGCCAGCAGTTTATTCTTTGCAGATACGCAGTATTTT. As protein: CASSLFFADTQYF.

This chain joins TRBV7-3 and TRBJ2-3; D possibly corresponds to TRBD2 (7 bases). V was trimmed by 5 bases and J by 5 bases, leaving 17 bases between them. Germline V lookup: CDR1 SGHTA, CDR2 FQGTGA. This CDR3 is built from 15 residues. The CDR3 nucleotides read TGTGCCAGCAGCCCGGTCGGGGGGCAAGGAGATACGCAGTATTTT. This sequence encodes CASSPVGGQGDTQYF.

This clone has more than one count but fewer than ten. The rearrangement joins TRBV4-1 to TRBJ1-2, with D unclear. V was shortened by 0 bases and J by 4 bases, with 6 bases between the two germline ends. The CDR3 covers 13 residues. Germline CDR1 reads MGHRA; CDR2 reads YSYEKL. CDR3 region: CASSQDPLYGYTF. In DNA form, the CDR3 reads TGCGCCAGCAGCCAAGATCCCCTCTATGGCTACACCTTC.

This chain joins TRBV2 and TRBJ2-7, with TRBD2 matching over 8 bases. Losses at the gene ends were 9 bases for V and 4 bases for J; bases not matched to a gene: 5. This CDR3 region has 12 residues. Per the germline V gene, CDR1 is SNHLY and CDR2 is FYNNEI. The CDR3 bases are TGTGCCAGTAAGCGGGGGTCTTACGAGCAGTACTTC. It specifies CASKRGSYEQYF.